This T cell receptor (beta chain) came from a study of control samples from healthy donors and cancer patients. Sequenced by immunoSEQ multiplex PCR; TCRdb stores in-frame clones only, minus some. The sample carries 110,000 to 150,000 clones, around 85% recorded once. The material sequenced was blood. The TCR was taken from a woman in her 30s in good health.

Here the CDR3 DNA reads TGTGCCAGCAGCCAATACGATGAGCAGTTCTTC. This encodes CASSQYDEQFF. The J gene is TRBJ2-1, the V gene TRBV16; D is unclear. The CDR3 extends over 11 amino acids. Germline loops: CDR1 KGHSY, CDR2 FQNENV. Trimming took off 1 base at V and 8 bases at J, with 3 bases between the two ends.